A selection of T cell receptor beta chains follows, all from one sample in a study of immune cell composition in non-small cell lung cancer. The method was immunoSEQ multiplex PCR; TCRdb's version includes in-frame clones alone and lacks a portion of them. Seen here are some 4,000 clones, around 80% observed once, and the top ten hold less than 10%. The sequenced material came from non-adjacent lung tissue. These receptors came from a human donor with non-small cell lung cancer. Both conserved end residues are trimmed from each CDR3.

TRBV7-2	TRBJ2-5	ASSQTREETQY
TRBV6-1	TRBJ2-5	ASSELLGGGAGETQY
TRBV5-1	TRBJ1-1	ASSLGQMNTEAF
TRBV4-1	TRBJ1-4	ASSRTEVREKLF
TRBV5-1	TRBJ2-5	ASSLAGANQETQY
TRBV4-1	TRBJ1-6	ASSQRYPEYNSPLH
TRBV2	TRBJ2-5	ASSTGPQETQY
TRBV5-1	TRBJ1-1	ASSLGQPNTEAF
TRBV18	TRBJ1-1	ASSRRDRLNTEAF
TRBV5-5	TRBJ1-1	ASSFFDWNTEAF
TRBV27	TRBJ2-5	ASSSTSWETQY
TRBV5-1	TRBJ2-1	ASSFTEFSYNEQF
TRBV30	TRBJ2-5	AWSVRGIRETQY
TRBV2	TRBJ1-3	ASSGQGAGNTIY
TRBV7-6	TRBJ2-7	ASSLGPGEQY
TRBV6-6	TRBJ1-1	ASRLQGVTEAF
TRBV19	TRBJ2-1	ASGLAGGSGEQF
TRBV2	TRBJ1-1	ASSAQGVSTEAF
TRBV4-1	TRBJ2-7	ASSQAIAREQY
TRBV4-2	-	ASSQGSQGPYEQY
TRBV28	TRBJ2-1	ASSRTGEYNEQF
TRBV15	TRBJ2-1	ATSRGLGGYNEQF
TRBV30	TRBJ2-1	AWSVGGLATPRNEQF
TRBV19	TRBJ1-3	ASSIIGDSGNTIY
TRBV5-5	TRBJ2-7	ASGRQGGSRYEQY
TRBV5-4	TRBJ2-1	ASSVQINEQF
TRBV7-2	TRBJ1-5	ASSLGPNQPQH
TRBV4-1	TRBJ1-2	ASSQAPGTVNYGYT
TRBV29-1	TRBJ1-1	SVEVGGTEAF
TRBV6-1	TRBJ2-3	ASSEVAGGQDTQY
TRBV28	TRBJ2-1	ASSLWLAGGRNEQF
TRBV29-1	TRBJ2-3	SVEDRMTWDTQY
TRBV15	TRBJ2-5	ATSGRGETQY
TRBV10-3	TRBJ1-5	AISDPTQGAISNQPQH
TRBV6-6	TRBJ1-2	ASSSTGVYGYT
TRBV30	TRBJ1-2	AWSMRGRGYYGYT
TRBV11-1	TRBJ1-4	ASSFTASNEKLF
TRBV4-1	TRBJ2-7	ASSQESASGRDEQY
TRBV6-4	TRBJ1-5	ASTITMQTGRDNQPQH
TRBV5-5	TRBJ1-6	ASSLTRDSPLH